This T cell receptor beta chain was identified in a study of beta chain features in type 1 diabetes. Points from the study as a whole: The study found moderately but significantly shorter TCRB CDR3s in all four CD4+ subsets of Type 1 diabetes patients.

This CDR3 has 13 amino acids. Germline CDR1 KGHSH, CDR2 LQKENI. Trimming shortened V by 4 bases and J by 5 bases, and 8 bases separated the two germline ends. Every single donor gave one heparinised blood draw, and these averaged around 120 mL. The authors reverse transcribed all of the isolated RNA, so sequencing captured expressed TCRB transcripts. Clones were read by immunoSEQ multiplex PCR, and TCRdb kept only the in-frame ones, dropping some. This table has under 800,000 clones, 15% to 18% appearing once. The table lists this clone with a few counts. Its matching antigen is unknown. The chain couples TRBV18 to TRBJ1-4; no clear D gene. The TCR originated in a man aged 18 to 30 in good health. The sample taken for sequencing was naive CD4+ T cells from blood. This CDR3 is CASSQQVNEKLFF. Written as DNA, the CDR3 is TGTGCCAGCTCACAGCAGGTCAATGAAAAACTGTTTTTT.